The sequence of this TCR beta chain was determined in a study of blood T cell repertoires in COVID-19. Turning to the study itself: The United States, Italy and Spain supplied acute and convalescent COVID-19 samples. Nucleic acid was either cDNA or gDNA, and it came from T cells, B-cell-depleted T cells, or PBMCs.

V lost 5 bases, J lost 7 bases, and 17 bases lay in between. Germline V gene lookup returns CDR1 MDHEN and CDR2 SYDVKM. This CDR3 has 14 amino acids. In the authors' workflow: Scientists estimated how many nucleated cells there were by amplifying reference gene primers. Sequenced by immunoSEQ multiplex PCR; TCRdb stores in-frame clones only, minus some. For V, J and clone size, that table is used; D and trimming come from the DNA. The table has some 350,000 clones, roughly 90% seen once. The sequence derives from a woman aged 30 to 39 with COVID-19, enrolled during active disease. The chain combines TRBV28 with TRBJ1-1, with D possibly matching TRBD1 (6 bases). The sequencing input was peripheral blood. CDR3 bases: TGTGCCAGCAGTGATCCAGGGGAGGGGGTTGAAGCTTTCTTT. Its translation is CASSDPGEGVEAFF.